The 25 T cell receptor beta chains listed next were all sequenced from one sample in a study of T cell clonality in common variable immunodeficiency. Clones were sequenced by immunoSEQ multiplex PCR, and TCRdb holds only the in-frame ones, with some missing. In total the sample includes around 55,000 clones, none of them seen once. Material for sequencing was peripheral blood mononuclear cells. The origin of the receptors is a person aged 18 to 70 in good health.

This clone has at least ten counts. The missing CDR3 end, 3 residues past where the read stops, is filled in from the germline J gene. The chain employs TRBV5-1 and TRBJ2-7, with a possible D match to TRBD2 (6 bases). Trimming took 0 bases from V and 0 from J, leaving 13 bases between them. Germline V gene sequence: CDR1 SGHRS, CDR2 YFSETQ. This CDR3 comprises 16 residues. The CDR3 DNA, read in part, is TGCGCCAGCAGCTTGGCGGCTAGCGCCACCTCCTACGAG. Protein sequence: CASSLAASATSYE. The full CDR3 is CASSLAASATSYEQYF.

This clone has ten or more counts. Read coverage stops 3 residues before the CDR3 terminus; the germline J gene supplies the remainder. The chain is built from TRBV20-1 and TRBJ2-7; 12 nucleotides align to TRBD2. V lost 5 bases, J lost 6 bases, and 14 bases stayed unmatched. The CDR3 runs to 16 residues. Germline V gives CDR1 DFQATT, CDR2 SNEGSKA (reference sequence). The sequenced CDR3 bases are TGCAGTGCTGGGCTAGCGGGAGGGCCTGGGGTAGGCGAG. Its translation: CSAGLAGGPGVGE. The complete CDR3 sequence is CSAGLAGGPGVGEQYF.

Ten or more counts support this clone. The CDR3 loop is CASSQDSSSYEQYF. CDR3 DNA (partial): TGTGCCAGCAGCCAGGACAGCAGCTCCTACGAG. This chain uses TRBV6-2 or TRBV6-3 with TRBJ2-7; possible D gene TRBD1, 6 bases. The read ends 3 residues before the CDR3 terminus; that terminus is restored from the germline J gene. The V end was cut by 6 bases, the J end by 0 bases, with 12 bases between. This CDR3 is built from 14 residues. CDR1 is MNHEY, CDR2 SVGEGT, per germline.

This clone turned up a few times. The missing CDR3 end, 3 residues past where the read stops, is filled in from the germline J gene. The rearrangement links TRBV7-9 to TRBJ2-1; perhaps TRBD2 as D (6 bases). Germline CDR1 SEHNR, CDR2 FQNEAQ (reference sequence). CDR3 size: 15 residues. Deletions cut 5 bases from V and 7 bases from J, with 18 bases between. Partial CDR3 DNA: TGTGCCAGCAGCCTCCCGTGGGGCGCGGGGAATGAG. This encodes CASSLPWGAGNE. The entire CDR3 reads CASSLPWGAGNEQFF.

This clone was observed at least ten times. The sequence runs out 3 residues before the end of the CDR3; the remainder is reconstructed from the germline J gene. This chain links TRBV20-1 with TRBJ1-1, with a possible D match to TRBD1 (6 bases). V dropped 5 bases and J dropped 6 bases, with 19 bases sitting between them. The CDR3 totals 14 residues. In germline, CDR1 is DFQATT, CDR2 SNEGSKA (reference sequence). CDR3 residues: CSAPRGGAGAEAFF. The DNA read from the CDR3 is TGCAGTGCTCCCCGGGGGGGCGCGGGCGCTGAA.

This clone was recorded a few times. The read is 3 residues too short to cover the CDR3 end, so that end is filled in from the germline J gene. The chain links TRBV7-6 to TRBJ1-1; 10 bases match TRBD1. CDR1 is SGHVS and CDR2 is FNYEAQ in the germline V gene. CDR3 length: 15 residues. Here the CDR3 reads CASSLTGTGEEKAFF. CDR3 DNA (partial): TGTGCCAGCAGCTTAACGGGGACAGGGGAGGAAAAA. Looking up the rest from reference TRBV7-6 and TRBJ1-1 gives the full variable domain: GAGVSQSPRYKVTKRGQDVALRCDPISGHVSLYWYRQALGQGPEFLTYFNYEAQQDKSGLPNDRFSAERPEGSISTLTIQRTEQRDSAMYRCASSLTGTGEEKAFFGQGTRLTVV.

With regard to this clone: The read terminates 3 residues ahead of where the CDR3 ends, so the germline J gene completes it. The chain employs TRBV7-2 and TRBJ2-2, with a weak D call TRBD1 (6 bases). The CDR3 totals 13 residues. Germline CDR1 SGHTA, CDR2 FQGNSA. CDR3 sequence reads: CASSFGQSEKLFF. The sequenced part of the CDR3 DNA is TGTGCCAGCAGCTTCGGACAGTCTGAAAAG.

This clone was seen ten or more times. The sequenced fragment ends 3 residues before the CDR3 boundary, so the rest is inferred from the germline J gene. V is TRBV10-1 and J is TRBJ1-1; tentative D call: TRBD1 (5 bases). CDR3 size: 16 residues. V shed 0 bases and J shed 1 base, with 12 bases lying between them. Germline V gene lookup returns CDR1 WNHNN and CDR2 SYGVQD (reference sequence). CDR3 DNA, as far as it was read: TGCGCCAGCAGTGAGTCACCAGGGTCAGAGAACACTGAA. Protein product: CASSESPGSENTE. The CDR3 reads in full as CASSESPGSENTEAFF.

At least ten counts were recorded for this clone. The read is 3 residues too short to cover the CDR3 end, so that end is filled in from the germline J gene. V gene TRBV5-1 combines with J gene TRBJ2-1; D perhaps matches TRBD1 (6 bases). The V end lost 2 bases, the J end lost 5 bases, and 11 bases lay between the germline ends. The CDR3 is 14 amino acids. CDR1 is SGHRS and CDR2 is YFSETQ in the germline V gene. The sequenced CDR3 bases are TGCGCCAGCAGCTTAAGGGGGTGGGACAATGAG. Translation gives CASSLRGWDNE. The full CDR3 is CASSLRGWDNEQFF.

This clone was counted between two and nine times. The CDR3 sequence is CASSPQTGSNEKLFF. The part of the CDR3 DNA that was read is TGTGCCAGCTCACCACAGACAGGCTCGAATGAAAAG. The chain carries TRBV18 and TRBJ2-2, with a possible D match to TRBD1 (6 bases). The read is 3 residues too short to cover the CDR3 end, so that end is filled in from the germline J gene. Germline lookup yields CDR1 KGHSH and CDR2 LQKENI. There are 15 residues in the CDR3.

There are many counts of this clone. The junction and the germline gene differ at one end; a read error may be behind it. The read stops 3 residues short of the end of the CDR3; the missing end is completed from the germline J gene. The chain uses TRBV4-2 and TRBJ1-2; D ambiguous. In germline, CDR1 is LGHNA, CDR2 YNFKEQ. The CDR3 is 16 residues long. CDR3 amino acids: CASSRHSTRGNYGYTF. The sequenced CDR3 bases are TGCGCCAGCAGCCGACACTCGACAAGAGGCAACTATGGC.

This clone has a count of ten or more. The read ends 3 residues shy of where the CDR3 ends; the end is completed using the germline J gene. The rearrangement uses TRBV5-1 and TRBJ1-1; D is possibly TRBD1 (6 bases). CDR3 size: 14 residues. Germline-derived CDR1 and CDR2 are SGHRS and YFSETQ. V was trimmed by 5 bases and J by 1 base, leaving 12 bases between them. The CDR3 is CASRRGTRNTEAFF. CDR3 bases read: TGCGCCAGCAGACGAGGGACACGGAACACTGAA.

This clone turned up a few times. The missing CDR3 end, 3 residues past where the read stops, is filled in from the germline J gene. The chain employs TRBV19 and TRBJ2-7; maybe TRBD1 (5 bases). From germline, CDR1 is LNHDA and CDR2 SQIVND (reference sequence). This CDR3 comprises 16 residues. The V end was cut by 1 base, the J end by 3 bases, with 16 bases between. Here the CDR3 reads CASSIGPQRQYYEQYF. The covered CDR3 bases are TGTGCCAGTAGTATAGGGCCCCAGCGACAGTACTACGAG.

This clone occurred many times. CDR3 sequence: CASSVTGAGGGNEQFF. CDR3 DNA, as far as it was read: TGTGCCAGCAGTGTAACTGGGGCGGGAGGGGGCAATGAG. V usage is TRBV2 and J usage is TRBJ2-1, with 9 bases fitting TRBD2. The read terminates 3 residues ahead of where the CDR3 ends, so the germline J gene completes it. The germline V gene has CDR1 SNHLY and CDR2 FYNNEI. J was trimmed by 6 bases and V by 4 bases; bases with no gene match: 10. The CDR3 loop spans 16 amino acids.

This clone was detected many times. The missing CDR3 end, 3 residues past where the read stops, is filled in from the germline J gene. The chain joins TRBV6-4 to TRBJ2-4, with a weak D call TRBD2 (6 bases). Germline V gene sequence: CDR1 MRHNA, CDR2 SNTAGT. The CDR3 has 16 residues. CDR3 region: CASSRESGVGPYGQYF. CDR3 DNA, as far as it was read: TGTGCCAGCAGTAGAGAGTCGGGAGTGGGGCCCTATGGT.

This clone was recorded many times. The CDR3 end lies 3 residues beyond the end of the read and is filled in from the germline J gene. The chain joins TRBV5-1 to TRBJ2-7; TRBD2 aligns across 16 bases. Germline CDR1 and CDR2: SGHRS and YFSETQ. Trimming at V came to 4 bases and at J to 0 bases, leaving 4 bases not matched to a gene. The CDR3 runs to 17 residues. The CDR3 protein is CASSQGLAGGSSYEQYF. Partial CDR3 DNA: TGCGCCAGCAGCCAGGGACTAGCGGGAGGGAGCTCCTACGAG.

This clone was seen repeatedly, ten times or more. Read sequence stops 3 residues before the CDR3 end, and the germline J gene provides the missing end. V and J are TRBV2 and TRBJ2-3; 14 bases agree with TRBD2. The length of the CDR3 is 19 residues. Germline V CDR1 and CDR2: SNHLY, FYNNEI. V was pared by 6 bases and J by 0 bases, with 11 bases of the junction left unmatched. The CDR3 protein is CASRYPGLAGARSTDTQYF. The CDR3 DNA, read in part, is TGTGCCAGCAGATACCCGGGACTAGCGGGGGCGAGAAGCACAGATACG. Drawing the rest from reference TRBV2 and TRBJ2-3, the complete variable domain is EPEVTQTPSHQVTQMGQEVILRCVPISNHLYFYWYRQILGQKVEFLVSFYNNEISEKSEIFDDQFSVERPDGSNFTLKIRSTKLEDSAMYFCASRYPGLAGARSTDTQYFGPGTRLTVL.

A word on this clone: The read falls 3 residues short of the CDR3 end, and the missing part is taken from the germline J gene. This rearrangement joins TRBV18 to TRBJ2-5; 7 bases map to TRBD1. The CDR3 is made up of 13 amino acids. After removal of 5 bases from V and 6 bases from J, the junction contained 6 bases not matched to a gene. Germline V gene lookup returns CDR1 KGHSH and CDR2 LQKENI. Partial CDR3 DNA: TGTGCCAGCTCAATAGACAGGGAGCAGACC. Translated, it gives CASSIDREQT. The entire CDR3 protein reads CASSIDREQTQYF.

This clone showed up many times. The read comes to an end 3 residues before the CDR3 does, leaving the germline J gene to fill in the end. The rearrangement uses TRBV19 and TRBJ1-1; D not resolved. CDR3 size: 12 residues. From germline, CDR1 is LNHDA and CDR2 SQIVND (reference sequence). Trimming stripped 1 base from V and 7 bases from J, with 7 bases between. This CDR3 is CASSIAGFEAFF. The part of the CDR3 DNA that was read is TGTGCCAGTAGTATAGCAGGATTTGAA.

This clone came up many times. The read finishes 3 residues shy of the CDR3 end, and the germline J gene is used to complete it. V and J are TRBV5-4 and TRBJ2-3; 7 nucleotides align to TRBD1. This CDR3 has 16 amino acids. The germline gives CDR1 SGHNT, CDR2 YYREEE (reference sequence). Trimming cost V 0 bases and J 2 bases; bases outside gene matches: 6. The CDR3 here is CASSLAEGAVTDTQYF. The CDR3 DNA, read in part, is TGTGCCAGCAGCTTGGCCGAGGGGGCGGTCACAGATACG.

This clone was counted at least ten times. The read ends 3 residues before the CDR3 terminus; that terminus is restored from the germline J gene. The chain combines TRBV7-2 with TRBJ2-3; D is possibly TRBD1 (6 bases). This CDR3 has 14 amino acids. Trimming cost V 5 bases and J 2 bases, with 11 bases left between them. Germline lookup yields CDR1 SGHTA and CDR2 FQGNSA. This chain's CDR3 is CASSPDRSTDTQYF. The part of the CDR3 DNA that was read is TGTGCCAGCAGCCCAGACAGGTCCACAGATACG.

This clone has ten or more counts. The read gets to within 3 residues of the CDR3 end, and the germline J gene fills in the rest. The rearrangement uses TRBV2 and TRBJ2-2, with TRBD1 matching 7 bases. Germline CDR1 reads SNHLY; CDR2 reads FYNNEI. The CDR3 extends over 15 amino acids. The CDR3 bases that were read are TGTGCCAGCAGCGCCGGACAGGCGCGAGAGGAAAAG. Translated, it gives CASSAGQAREEK. In full, the CDR3 reads CASSAGQAREEKLFF.

This clone was observed many times. The read halts 3 residues ahead of the CDR3 end, with the missing end drawn from the germline J gene. The chain uses TRBV6-2 or TRBV6-3 and TRBJ2-1; the D is unclear. The CDR3 length is 13 residues. Trimming took off 2 bases at V and 3 bases at J, with 5 bases between the two ends. CDR1 MNHEY and CDR2 SVGEGT come from the germline V gene. CDR3 sequence: CASSYAVYNEQFF. CDR3 DNA, as far as it was read: TGTGCCAGCAGTTACGCGGTCTACAATGAG.

As concerns this clone: Just one base apart from a much larger clone, this may be a read error. The read terminates 3 residues before the CDR3 end, so the remaining end is supplied by the germline J gene. The chain couples TRBV6-2 or TRBV6-3 to TRBJ2-2; 8 nucleotides agree with TRBD1. Germline assignment: CDR1 MNHEY and CDR2 SVGEGT. This CDR3 contains 17 residues. The sequenced part of the CDR3 DNA is TGTGCCAGCAGTCCCGCTAGGACAGGGTTCGGGGCCAACGTG. This gives the protein CASSPARTGFGANV. The full CDR3 reads CASSPARTGFGANVLFF.

In its sample, this clone was seen many times. With the read ending 3 residues before the CDR3 end, the germline J gene is used to fill in that end. The chain recombines TRBV6-2 or TRBV6-3 with TRBJ2-3, with 7 positions matching TRBD2. The CDR3 consists of 14 residues. CDR1 and CDR2 (germline): MNHEY, SVGEGT. V shed 8 bases, J shed 2 bases, and the junction held 7 bases outside the gene matches. The part of the CDR3 DNA that was read is TGTGCCAGCCGGCCGGGACTATCCACAGATACG. Translation: CASRPGLSTDT. The whole CDR3 reads CASRPGLSTDTQYF.